This T cell receptor beta chain was sequenced in a study of shared clonotypes between healthy human individuals. Study outcomes and limitations: Deeper or shallower sequencing was expected to change how clonotypes are shared among donors.

Trimming cost V 0 bases and J 4 bases; bases outside gene matches: 3. Germline CDR1 and CDR2: LNHNV and YYDKDF (reference sequence). The CDR3 is 14 residues long. Investigators spread the genomic DNA of each subset evenly over several immunoSEQ plates. The method was immunoSEQ multiplex PCR; TCRdb's version includes in-frame clones alone and lacks a portion of them. Of 450,000 to 600,000 clones in the sample, around 80% were seen once. This clone was counted a single time. The antigen remains undetermined. Donors, healthy HIV-negative adults, lacked recent acute infections or vaccinations. The chain recombines TRBV15 with TRBJ2-7; 7 nucleotides line up with TRBD2. Sequenced material: PBMCs. This receptor was identified in a woman in her forties in good health. Some clones in this sample may be carry-over from other donors' samples. The CDR3 loop is CATSREGGGYEQYF. Here the CDR3 DNA reads TGTGCCACCAGCAGAGAGGGGGGAGGGTACGAGCAGTACTTC.